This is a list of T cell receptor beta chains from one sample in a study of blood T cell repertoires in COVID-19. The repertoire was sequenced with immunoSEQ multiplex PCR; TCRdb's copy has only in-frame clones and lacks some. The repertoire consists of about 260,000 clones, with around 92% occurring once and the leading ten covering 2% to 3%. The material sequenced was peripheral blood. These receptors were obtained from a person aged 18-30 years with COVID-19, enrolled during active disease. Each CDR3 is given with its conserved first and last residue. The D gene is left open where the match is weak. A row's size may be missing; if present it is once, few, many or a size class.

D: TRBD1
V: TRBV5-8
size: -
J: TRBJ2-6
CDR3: CASSHGQGGYSGANVLTF
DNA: TGTGCCAGCAGCCACGGACAGGGGGGCTACTCTGGGGCCAACGTCCTGACTTTC

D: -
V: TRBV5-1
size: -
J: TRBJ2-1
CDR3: CASSLGLVSNEQFF
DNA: TGCGCCAGCAGCTTGGGACTAGTATCAAATGAGCAGTTCTTC

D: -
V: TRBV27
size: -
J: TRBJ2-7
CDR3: CASSLSSRGATFYEQYF
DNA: TGTGCCAGCAGTTTATCGTCAAGGGGCGCAACCTTCTACGAGCAGTACTTC

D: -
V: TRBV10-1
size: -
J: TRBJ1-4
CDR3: CASSEPERDATNEKLFF
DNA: TGCGCCAGCAGTGAGCCCGAACGGGATGCAACTAATGAAAAACTGTTTTTT

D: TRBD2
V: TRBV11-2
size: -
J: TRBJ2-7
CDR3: CASSRGAGGLREQYF
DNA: TGTGCCAGCAGCCGGGGGGCGGGAGGGCTGCGCGAGCAGTACTTC

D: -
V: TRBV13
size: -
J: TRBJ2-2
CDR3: CASSGSGTGELFF
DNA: TGTGCCAGCAGCGGCAGTGGCACCGGGGAGCTGTTTTTT

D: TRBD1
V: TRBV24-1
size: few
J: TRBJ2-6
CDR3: CATSDPDRDGANVLTF
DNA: TGTGCCACCAGTGACCCTGACAGGGATGGGGCCAACGTCCTGACTTTC

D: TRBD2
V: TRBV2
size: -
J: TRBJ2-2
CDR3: CASNPSGGGTGELFF
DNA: TGTGCCAGCAATCCTAGCGGGGGAGGGACCGGGGAGCTGTTTTTT

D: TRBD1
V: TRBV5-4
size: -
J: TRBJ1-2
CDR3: CASSLVDRGNYGYTF
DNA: TGTGCCAGCAGCTTGGTTGACAGGGGGAACTATGGCTACACCTTC

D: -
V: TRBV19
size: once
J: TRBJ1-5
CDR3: CASTRGYRQPQHF
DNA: TGTGCCAGTACAAGGGGTTATCGTCAGCCCCAGCATTTT

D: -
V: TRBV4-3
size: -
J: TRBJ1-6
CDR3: CASSPTPGKDSPLHF
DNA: TGCGCCAGCAGCCCGACTCCGGGAAAGGATTCACCCCTCCACTTT

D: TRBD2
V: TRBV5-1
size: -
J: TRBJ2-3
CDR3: CASSVRLAGDSDTQYF
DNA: TGCGCCAGCAGCGTGCGACTAGCGGGAGACAGTGATACGCAGTATTTT

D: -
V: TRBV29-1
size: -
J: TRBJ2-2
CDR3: CSVTDGMGTGELFF
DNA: TGCAGCGTGACGGACGGGATGGGCACCGGGGAGCTGTTTTTT

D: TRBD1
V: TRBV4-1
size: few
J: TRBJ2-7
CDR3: CASSQKQGISYEQYF
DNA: TGCGCCAGCAGCCAAAAACAGGGGATCTCCTACGAGCAGTACTTC

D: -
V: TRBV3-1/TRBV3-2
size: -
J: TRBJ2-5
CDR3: CASRVLSLETQYF
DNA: TGTGCCAGCAGGGTCCTGAGTTTAGAGACCCAGTACTTC

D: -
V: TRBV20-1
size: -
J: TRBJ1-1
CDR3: CSASGPGGGDTEAFF
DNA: TGCAGTGCTAGTGGGCCGGGAGGGGGAGACACTGAAGCTTTCTTT

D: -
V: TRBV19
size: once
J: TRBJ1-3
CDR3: CASTRGGRSTGNTIYF
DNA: TGTGCCAGTACCCGAGGGGGACGATCGACTGGAAACACCATATATTTT

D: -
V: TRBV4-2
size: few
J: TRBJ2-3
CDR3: CASSRTGIGSDTQYF
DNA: TGTGCCAGCAGCCGCACAGGGATTGGATCAGATACGCAGTATTTT

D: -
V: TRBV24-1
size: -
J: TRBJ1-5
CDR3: CATSDLPGTQHF
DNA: TGTGCCACCAGTGATTTACCGGGAACCCAGCATTTT

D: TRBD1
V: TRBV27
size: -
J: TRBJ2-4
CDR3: CASRTGGSIQYF
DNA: TGTGCCAGCAGGACAGGGGGAAGCATTCAGTACTTC

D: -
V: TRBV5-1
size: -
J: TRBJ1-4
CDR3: CASSGDDGGKLFF
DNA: TGCGCCAGCAGCGGCGACGACGGGGGAAAACTGTTTTTT

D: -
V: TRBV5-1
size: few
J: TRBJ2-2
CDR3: CASSPLAGGNTGELFF
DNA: TGCGCCAGCAGCCCGCTCGCCGGGGGGAACACCGGGGAGCTGTTTTTT

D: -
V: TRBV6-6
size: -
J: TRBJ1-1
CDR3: CASSYAEVNTEAFF
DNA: TGTGCCAGCAGTTACGCTGAGGTAAACACTGAAGCTTTCTTT

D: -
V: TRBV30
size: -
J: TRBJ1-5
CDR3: CAWSPGGNQPQHF
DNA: TGTGCCTGGAGCCCCGGGGGCAATCAGCCCCAGCATTTT

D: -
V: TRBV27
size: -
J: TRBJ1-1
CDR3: CASSFATGNTEAFF
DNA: TGTGCCAGCAGTTTTGCAACAGGTAACACTGAAGCTTTCTTT

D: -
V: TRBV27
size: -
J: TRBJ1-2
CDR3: CASSLSGQFFYGYTF
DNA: TGTGCCAGCAGTTTATCAGGACAGTTCTTCTATGGCTACACCTTC

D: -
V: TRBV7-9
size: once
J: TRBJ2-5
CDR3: CASSLVPGHPQETQYF
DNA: TGTGCCAGCAGCTTGGTCCCGGGACACCCGCAAGAGACCCAGTACTTC

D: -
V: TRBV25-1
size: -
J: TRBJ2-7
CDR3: CASSVGSEQYF
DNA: TGTGCCAGCAGTGTAGGGAGCGAGCAGTACTTC

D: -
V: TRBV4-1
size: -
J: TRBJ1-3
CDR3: CASSQVAAGNTIYF
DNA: TGCGCCAGCAGCCAAGTGGCAGCTGGAAACACCATATATTTT

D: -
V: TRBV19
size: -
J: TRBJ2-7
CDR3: CASSNPGMDYEQYF
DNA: TGTGCCAGTAGTAACCCCGGGATGGACTACGAGCAGTACTTC

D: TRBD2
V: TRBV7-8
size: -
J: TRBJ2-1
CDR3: CASSLAAGTSYKNEQFF
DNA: TGTGCCAGCAGCTTAGCGGCCGGGACTAGCTATAAGAATGAGCAGTTCTTC

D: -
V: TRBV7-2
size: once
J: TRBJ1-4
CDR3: CASSLRQDRNEKLFF
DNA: TGTGCCAGCAGCCTCCGACAGGACCGTAATGAAAAACTGTTTTTT

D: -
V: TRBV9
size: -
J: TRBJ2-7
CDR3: CASSATGTHEQYF
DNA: TGTGCCAGCAGCGCTACAGGGACCCACGAGCAGTACTTC

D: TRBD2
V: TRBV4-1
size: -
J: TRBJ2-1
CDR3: CASSLGLAGGVSNEQFF
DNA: TGCGCCAGCAGCCTAGGACTAGCGGGAGGGGTCTCCAATGAGCAGTTCTTC

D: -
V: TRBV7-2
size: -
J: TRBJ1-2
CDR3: CASSLDTTARSYTF
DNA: TGTGCCAGCAGCTTAGACACGACCGCTAGGAGCTACACCTTC

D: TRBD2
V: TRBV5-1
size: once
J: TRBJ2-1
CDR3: CASSSGGLAGDEQFF
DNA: TGCGCCAGCAGCTCGGGGGGACTAGCGGGTGATGAGCAGTTCTTC

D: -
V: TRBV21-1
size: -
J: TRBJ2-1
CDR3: CASSSSPGGGPSYNEQFF
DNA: TGTGCCAGCAGCTCCTCGCCGGGGGGGGGACCCTCCTACAATGAGCAGTTCTTC

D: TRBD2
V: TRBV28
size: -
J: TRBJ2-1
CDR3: CASSLYPGTSGSIGSYNEQFF
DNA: TGTGCCAGCAGTTTATATCCCGGGACTAGCGGGAGTATCGGCTCCTACAATGAGCAGTTCTTC

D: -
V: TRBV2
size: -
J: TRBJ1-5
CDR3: CASSLQGGNQPQHF
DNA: TGTGCCAGCAGTCTACAGGGTGGCAATCAGCCCCAGCATTTT

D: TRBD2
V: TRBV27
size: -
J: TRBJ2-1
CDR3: CASSGLDNEQFF
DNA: TGTGCCAGCAGTGGACTAGACAATGAGCAGTTCTTC

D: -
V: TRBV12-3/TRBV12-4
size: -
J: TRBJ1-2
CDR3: CASSQGFYGYTF
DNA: TGTGCCAGCAGTCAGGGTTTTTATGGCTACACCTTC

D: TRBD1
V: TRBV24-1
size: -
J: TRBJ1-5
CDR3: CATSDPRTGNQPQHF
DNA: TGTGCCACCAGTGACCCCAGGACAGGAAATCAGCCCCAGCATTTT

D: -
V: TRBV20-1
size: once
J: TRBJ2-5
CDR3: CSAKAETQYF
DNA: TGCAGTGCAAAAGCGGAGACCCAGTACTTC

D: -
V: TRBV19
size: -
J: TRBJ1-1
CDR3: CASSKAVPPEAFF
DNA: TGTGCCAGTAGTAAGGCGGTCCCCCCTGAAGCTTTCTTT

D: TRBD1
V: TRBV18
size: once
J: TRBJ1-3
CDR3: CASSPAPGTAAGNTIYF
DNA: TGTGCCAGCTCACCGGCGCCGGGGACAGCGGCAGGAAACACCATATATTTT

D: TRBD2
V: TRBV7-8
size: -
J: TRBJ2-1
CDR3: CASSLARLAGGLLSYNEQFF
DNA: TGTGCCAGCAGCTTAGCCCGCCTAGCGGGAGGACTACTATCATACAATGAGCAGTTCTTC